The T cell receptor (beta chain) described here comes from a study of T cell responses to AZD1222 COVID-19 vaccine. Study-level points and caveats: Most donors were white British, females outnumbered males, and clonal diversity was possibly underestimated. Of spike-specific TCRs, nearly half reportedly target regions left unmutated in variants. Vaccination with two AZD1222 doses was followed by a rise in Spike-specific TCR breadth and depth.

The data were produced by immunoSEQ multiplex PCR, yet TCRdb's version contains in-frame clones alone and is incomplete. Of under 200,000 clones in the sample, roughly nine tenths were seen once. As concerns this clone: Its target is unknown.

Germline lookup yields CDR1 SGHTA and CDR2 FQGNSA. The V end was cut by 5 bases, the J end by 6 bases, with 10 bases between. This CDR3 is 12 amino acids long. This receptor was obtained from an adult who received the AZD1222 COVID-19 vaccine. The chain recombines TRBV7-2 with TRBJ1-2; D might be TRBD1 (5 bases). Sequenced here: peripheral blood, sampled 28 days after the second AZD1222 dose. The CDR3 DNA follows: TGTGCCAGCAGCCTGCCGGGGCATGGCTACACCTTC. Translated: CASSLPGHGYTF.